The TCR beta chain described here comes from a study of blood T cell repertoires in COVID-19 (dated by TCRdb to 2018 to 2021). Some background on the complete study: Samples covering the acute and convalescent phases of COVID-19 were provided by collaborators in the United States, Italy and Spain. The prospective study material was composed of cDNA or gDNA derived from T cells, B-cell-depleted T cells, or PBMCs. Subjects who had been exposed to COVID-19, were actively infected with it, or had recovered from it provided the deeply sampled blood TCRbeta repertoires that made up the dataset. The repertoires were released in a freely available public database intended as a resource for research on the immune response to SARS-CoV-2. Samples came from the ongoing ImmuneRACE study (first 160 participants) plus 1,254 subjects from 6 global collaborators. Nearly every sample came with metadata listing a de-identified subject ID, COVID-19 status, age in years and sex. HLA class I and class II types, where available, came from metadata supplied by the sample provider rather than from assay-based typing.

Collaborating institutions collected whole blood in K2EDTA tubes following their own protocols. For TCRbeta analysis, collaborators shipped samples as frozen whole blood, isolated PBMCs, or DNA extracted from either of those sample types. This clone has just one count. The antigen it recognizes is unknown. No quality values exist for individual bases; no much larger clone is one base distant. Germline trimming: 7 bases from V, 0 bases from J; junction bases outside gene matches: 6. From the cysteine through the phenylalanine, the CDR3 covers 16 amino acids. The entry retains the CDR3 DNA only, 48 bases that are in frame from base 1. The CDR1 and CDR2 encoded by the germline V gene are SNHLY and FYNNEI. TCRbeta CDR3 regions were amplified from genomic DNA by means of the immunoSEQ Assay, a bias-controlled multiplex PCR. The authors' pipeline ran thus. The number of nucleated cells in each sample was estimated by amplification of reference gene primers within the assay. Sequence reads were collapsed and filtered to measure the absolute abundance of every unique TCRbeta CDR3 rearrangement. For each sample, productive Simpson clonality was calculated by taking the square root of Simpson's diversity index across productive rearrangements. Drawn from immuneACCESS, this table holds only the in-frame rearrangements with V and J called that TCRdb kept. Clones are partly lost; checked studies trace under half to an unresolved V gene and leave the rest unexplained. The V and J calls and clone size were taken over from that table, and D and trimming were inferred from the DNA. The sample table lists about 170,000 clones, 65% to 85% of them with a count of one. The top ten hold 2.9% of the sample.

Overall study outcomes, separate from this receptor: How much clinical and demographic metadata was included differed by source and by participant, and the metadata was provided uncurated.

Sequenced material: peripheral blood. The clonotype comes from a woman aged 60-70 years with acute or convalescent COVID-19. The chain links TRBV2 with TRBJ2-2, with 9 central nucleotides matching TRBD2. The nucleotides are TGTGCCAGCAAGATGGCTAGCGGGGCGAACACCGGGGAGCTGTTTTTT. Its protein product is CASKMASGANTGELFF. The reference TRBV2 and TRBJ2-2 proteins fill in what lies around the CDR3, so the full variable domain reads EPEVTQTPSHQVTQMGQEVILRCVPISNHLYFYWYRQILGQKVEFLVSFYNNEISEKSEIFDDQFSVERPDGSNFTLKIRSTKLEDSAMYFCASKMASGANTGELFFGEGSRLTVL.